The entry below describes one T cell receptor (beta chain). This CDR3 spans 13 amino acids. V was trimmed by 6 bases and J by 5 bases, leaving 13 bases between them. CDR1 is MDHEN and CDR2 is SYDVKM in the germline V gene. Semiquantitative ARM-PCR amplified T cell receptor alpha and beta CDR3 regions from mRNA. Exponential amplification used communal superprimers after tagged nested gene-specific primers in ARM-PCR. From the multiplex PCR reads, TCRdb called clonotypes with MiXCR, one entry per CDR3 protein. The repertoire has some 13,000 distinct CDR3 sequences, roughly 60% of them found once; the top ten carry 2.1%. This record comes from a study of relationships among human T cell subsets. Regulatory T cells were selected from positively selected CD4+ cells using anti-CD25 beads.

The receptor's source is a man in his forties in good health. The V call is TRBV28, the J call TRBJ2-5, with D perhaps TRBD2 (5 bases). The specimen sequenced was Tregs sorted from blood. Here the CDR3 reads CASRQRAPETQYF. CDR3 coding DNA: TGTGCCAGCAGGCAGAGGGCTCCGGAGACCCAGTACTTC.